Described below is a single T cell receptor beta chain sequence and its context. This clonotype was recorded many times. The antigen this receptor binds is unknown. The input lacks base qualities; no much larger clone sits a single base away. Ophthalmopathy patients were characterized by moderately to severely active disease, a Clinical Activity Score of at least 3, a NOSPECS grade of at least 4, and a disease duration under 3 months. Patients were excluded if they had other autoimmune diseases, uncontrolled infections, pregnancy or lactation. Diagnosis relied on clinical symptoms, serum thyroxine, TRAb, thyroid ultrasound and orbital computed tomography. Ficoll-Paque density gradient centrifugation was used to isolate PBMCs from 8.5 to 10 ml of fresh peripheral blood. Total RNA was extracted with Trizol reagent and quality-checked on an Agilent 2100 Bioanalyzer. The data were taken from a study of Graves' ophthalmopathy and Graves' hyperthyroidism (dated by TCRdb to about 2018). At the level of the whole study: Peripheral blood samples were taken at the time of initial diagnosis, before any treatment was given. The study used signatures of the TCR beta repertoire to tell Graves' ophthalmopathy apart from Graves' hyperthyroidism and to predict which patients would progress to ophthalmopathy. In total, approximately 130 blood samples were TCR-sequenced: around 42 ophthalmopathy, some 75 hyperthyroidism and some 17 hyperthyroidism-to-ophthalmopathy patients. To explore V-J signatures distinguishing ophthalmopathy from hyperthyroidism, a discovery set of about a hundred patients (43 ophthalmopathy, around 55 stable hyperthyroidism) was enrolled. For independent validation, a separate cohort was made up of 18 hyperthyroidism patients plus 17 patients who later progressed from hyperthyroidism to ophthalmopathy. In six hyperthyroidism patients, the T-cell repertoire of thyroid tissue was compared with the T-cell repertoire of blood. Following sample collection, hyperthyroidism patients were given methimazole at a starting dose of 30 mg daily, and ophthalmopathy patients were given high-dose intravenous methylprednisolone. The approximately 98 discovery patients were randomly divided into training and test sets at a 7:3 ratio.

Findings and caveats that apply to the study as a whole: In validation, the model predicted ophthalmopathy progression with about 64% sensitivity and roughly 78% specificity; more than ten predicted patients were CT-confirmed with GO in a median of about 7.1 months. Among expanded thyroid clonotypes with frequency above 0.001, most also showed up in blood, which suggests that blood repertoires may reflect the thyroid immune response. In cross-validation, the 13-signature model distinguished ophthalmopathy from stable hyperthyroidism with just over 85% sensitivity and over 81% specificity, while in the test set the corresponding values were about 79% and 69%. Sample size was not predetermined statistically, and investigators were not blinded to group allocation.

CDR1 is given as MNHEY and CDR2 as SVGAGI, both from the germline V gene. Between the V and J ends, shortened by 3 bases and 4 bases respectively, the junction contains 12 bases. From its cysteine to its phenylalanine, the CDR3 spans 14 amino acids. Just CDR3 DNA is preserved here, 42 bases in frame from base 1. TCR beta CDR3 regions were amplified from RNA transcripts for repertoire sequencing. HTBI primers and the Qiagen OneStep RT-PCR kit were used in a first-round RT-PCR, which was followed by a second-round multiplex PCR, size selection and purification. Sequencing of the libraries was carried out on an Illumina HiSeq2000 in paired-end mode with 100 bp reads. For the original study's pipeline: SOAPnuke was used to process the reads, removing any read that contained adapters or uncalled bases, had a mean Phred below 15, or lacked an exact match to the constant primer or identifier. High-quality paired reads were merged with COPE v1.2.5. Each unique nucleotide sequence was defined as a clonotype, and clonotypes were aligned to IMGT TRB V, D and J references with MiTCR v1.1. Only V-J combinations with frequency above 0.0001 were analysed, covering 99% to 99.2% of repertoires. For each V-J combination, a TCR clonal expansion and chaos score was defined as F50 clonal expansion divided by the chaos observed in the TCRdist matrix. Welch's t-statistics and random forest were used to narrow the features down to over ten V-J combinations, which were then fed into a naive Bayes classifier. The Morisita-Horn index was used to measure how similar the thyroid and blood repertoires were. The public reads were reprocessed in TCRdb via fastp at Q25 and MiXCR, keeping in-frame beta chains. Each entry merges the rows of one CDR3 protein and shows their most common DNA and genes. The V and J calls reflect TCRdb's pipeline rather than the authors' work. The sample table contains over 150,000 distinct CDR3 sequences; only one count was recorded for approximately 40% of them. Roughly 5.2% of the sample rests with the top ten.

Sequencing input: peripheral blood. The clonotype was recovered from a woman aged 40-49 years with Graves' ophthalmopathy. Donor details come from another sample of the same person, matched by shared clones. This sequence uses TRBV6-5 and TRBJ2-5; a tentative D call is TRBD2 (5 bases match). The nucleotide sequence is given as TGTGCCAGCAGTTATATAGCGACCCCAGAGACCCAGTACTTC. This sequence encodes CASSYIATPETQYF.